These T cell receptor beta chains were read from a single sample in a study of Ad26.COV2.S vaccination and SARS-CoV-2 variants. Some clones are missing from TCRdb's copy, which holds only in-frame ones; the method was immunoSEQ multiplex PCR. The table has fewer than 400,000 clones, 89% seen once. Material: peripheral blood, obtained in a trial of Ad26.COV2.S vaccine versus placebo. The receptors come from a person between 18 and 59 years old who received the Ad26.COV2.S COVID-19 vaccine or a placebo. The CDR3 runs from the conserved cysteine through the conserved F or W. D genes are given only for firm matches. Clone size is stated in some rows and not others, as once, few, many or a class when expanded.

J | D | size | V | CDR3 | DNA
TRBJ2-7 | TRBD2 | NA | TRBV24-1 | CATSDPGTGGGNEQYF | TGTGCCACCAGTGACCCCGGGACTGGCGGGGGAAACGAGCAGTACTTC
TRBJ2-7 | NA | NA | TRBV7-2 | CASSSTPYEQYF | TGTGCCAGCAGTTCAACGCCCTACGAGCAGTACTTC
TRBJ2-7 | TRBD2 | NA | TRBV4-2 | CASSHAPQGLAGATEQYF | TGTGCCAGCAGCCACGCTCCTCAGGGACTAGCGGGAGCCACCGAGCAGTACTTC
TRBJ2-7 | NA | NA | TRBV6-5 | CASSPGGGGSYEQYF | TGTGCCAGCAGTCCCGGAGGAGGGGGCTCCTACGAGCAGTACTTC
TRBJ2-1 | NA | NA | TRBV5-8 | CASSFGVSGNEQFF | TGTGCCAGCAGCTTCGGAGTTTCTGGCAATGAGCAGTTCTTC
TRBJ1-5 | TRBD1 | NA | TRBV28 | CASSSNPPGTGRNQPQHF | TGTGCCAGCAGTTCAAACCCCCCTGGGACAGGGAGGAATCAGCCCCAGCATTTT
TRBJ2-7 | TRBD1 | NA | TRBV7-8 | CASSPTRDRGYEQYF | TGTGCCAGCAGCCCCACCCGGGACAGGGGCTACGAGCAGTACTTC
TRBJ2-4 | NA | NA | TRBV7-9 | CASSLAQGNIQYF | TGTGCCAGCAGCTTAGCACAGGGAAACATTCAGTACTTC
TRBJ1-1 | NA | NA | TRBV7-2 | CASSLGSSPEAFF | TGTGCCAGCAGCTTAGGATCGTCGCCTGAAGCTTTCTTT
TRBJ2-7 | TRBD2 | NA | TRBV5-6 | CASSLALAGREQYF | TGTGCCAGCAGCTTGGCCCTAGCGGGACGCGAGCAGTACTTC
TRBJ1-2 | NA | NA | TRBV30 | CAWSPSDNYGYTF | TGTGCCTGGAGTCCCTCAGACAACTATGGCTACACCTTC
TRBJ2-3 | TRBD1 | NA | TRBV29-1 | CSVTTGGGNTDTQYF | TGCAGCGTTACAACAGGGGGAGGCAACACAGATACGCAGTATTTT
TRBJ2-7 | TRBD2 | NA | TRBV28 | CASSFWIPGLSYEQYF | TGTGCCAGCAGTTTTTGGATCCCGGGACTATCTTACGAGCAGTACTTC
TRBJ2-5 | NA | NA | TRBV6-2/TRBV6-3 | CASSYVTETQYF | TGTGCCAGCAGTTACGTGACGGAGACCCAGTACTTC
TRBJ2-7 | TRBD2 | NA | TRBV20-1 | CSASSHLGRGSYEQYF | TGCAGTGCTAGTTCACACCTGGGGCGGGGGTCCTACGAGCAGTACTTC
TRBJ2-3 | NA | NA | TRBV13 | CASSSSAAASTDTQYF | TGTGCCAGCAGCTCTTCAGCCGCGGCTAGCACAGATACGCAGTATTTT
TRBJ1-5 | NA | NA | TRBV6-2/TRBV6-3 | CASSYWQFNQPQHF | TGTGCCAGCAGTTACTGGCAATTCAATCAGCCCCAGCATTTT
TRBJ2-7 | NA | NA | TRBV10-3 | CAISERPNGGYEQYF | TGTGCCATCAGTGAGAGGCCTAATGGGGGCTACGAGCAGTACTTC
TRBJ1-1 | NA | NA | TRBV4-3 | CASSQDRSEAFF | TGCGCCAGCAGCCAAGATAGGTCTGAAGCTTTCTTT
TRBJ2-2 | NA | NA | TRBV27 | CASRRSGGTGELFF | TGTGCCAGCAGGAGGTCCGGGGGCACCGGGGAGCTGTTTTTT
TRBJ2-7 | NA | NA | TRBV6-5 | CASRYGTSYEQYF | TGTGCCAGCAGGTACGGGACTTCCTACGAGCAGTACTTC
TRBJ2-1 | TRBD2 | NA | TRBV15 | CATSRDSGRGLNEQFF | TGTGCCACCAGCAGAGACAGCGGGAGAGGCCTCAATGAGCAGTTCTTC
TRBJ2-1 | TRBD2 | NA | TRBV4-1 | CASSPGLRREGLYNEQFF | TGCGCCAGCAGCCCCGGACTGCGGCGGGAGGGCCTATACAATGAGCAGTTCTTC
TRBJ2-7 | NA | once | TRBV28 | CASSFPAGTSYEQYF | TGTGCCAGCAGTTTCCCAGCCGGGACCTCCTACGAGCAGTACTTC
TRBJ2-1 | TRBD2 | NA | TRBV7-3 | CASSLIGTSGNEQFF | TGTGCCAGCAGCTTAATTGGGACTAGCGGCAATGAGCAGTTCTTC
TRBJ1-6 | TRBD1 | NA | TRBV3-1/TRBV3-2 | CASTPRGGENNSPLHF | TGTGCCAGCACCCCGAGAGGGGGCGAAAATAATTCACCCCTCCACTTT
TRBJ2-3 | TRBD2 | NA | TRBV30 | CAWSHGLAGGPVDTQYF | TGTGCCTGGAGTCACGGACTAGCGGGAGGGCCGGTAGATACGCAGTATTTT
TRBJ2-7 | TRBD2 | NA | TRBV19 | CATASASGAYEQYF | TGTGCCACCGCCTCCGCTAGCGGTGCCTACGAGCAGTACTTC
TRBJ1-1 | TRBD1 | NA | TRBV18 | CASSPGQGGTEAFF | TGTGCCAGCTCACCAGGACAGGGGGGTACTGAAGCTTTCTTT
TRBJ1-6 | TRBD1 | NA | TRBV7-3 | CASSRTGRNSPLHF | TGTGCCAGCAGCCGGACAGGGCGGAATTCACCCCTCCACTTT
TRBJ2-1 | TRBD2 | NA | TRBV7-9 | CASSSPGLAGLNEQFF | TGTGCCAGCAGCTCGCCGGGACTAGCGGGTTTGAATGAGCAGTTCTTC
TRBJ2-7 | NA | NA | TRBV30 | CAWRTDPTYEQYF | TGTGCCTGGAGGACAGATCCTACCTACGAGCAGTACTTC
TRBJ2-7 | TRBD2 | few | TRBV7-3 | CASSPSGNSYEQYF | TGTGCCAGCAGCCCTAGCGGCAACTCCTACGAGCAGTACTTC
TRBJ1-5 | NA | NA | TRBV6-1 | CASSEFGGAGGQPQHF | TGTGCCAGCAGTGAATTCGGGGGGGCAGGCGGTCAGCCCCAGCATTTT
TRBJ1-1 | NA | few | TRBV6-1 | CASSEDGGGGTEAFF | TGTGCCAGCAGTGAAGACGGGGGAGGAGGTACTGAAGCTTTCTTT
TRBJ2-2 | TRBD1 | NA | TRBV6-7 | CASSYSNLAAGGAALNTGELFF | TGTGCCAGCAGTTACTCGAATCTGGCGGCAGGGGGTGCTGCATTGAACACCGGGGAGCTGTTTTTT
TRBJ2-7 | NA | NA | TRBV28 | CASSAPGQGSFEQYF | TGTGCCAGCAGTGCCCCGGGACAAGGTTCTTTCGAGCAGTACTTC
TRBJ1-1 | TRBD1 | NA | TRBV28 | CAGSRDRGRSGTEAFF | TGTGCCGGAAGCCGGGACAGGGGGCGATCGGGCACTGAAGCTTTCTTT
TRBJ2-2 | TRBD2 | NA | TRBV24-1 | CATSDSGTSGTNTGELFF | TGTGCCACCAGTGACTCCGGGACTAGCGGGACGAACACCGGGGAGCTGTTTTTT
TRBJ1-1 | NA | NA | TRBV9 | CASSVRATNTEAFF | TGTGCCAGCAGCGTAAGAGCTACGAACACTGAAGCTTTCTTT